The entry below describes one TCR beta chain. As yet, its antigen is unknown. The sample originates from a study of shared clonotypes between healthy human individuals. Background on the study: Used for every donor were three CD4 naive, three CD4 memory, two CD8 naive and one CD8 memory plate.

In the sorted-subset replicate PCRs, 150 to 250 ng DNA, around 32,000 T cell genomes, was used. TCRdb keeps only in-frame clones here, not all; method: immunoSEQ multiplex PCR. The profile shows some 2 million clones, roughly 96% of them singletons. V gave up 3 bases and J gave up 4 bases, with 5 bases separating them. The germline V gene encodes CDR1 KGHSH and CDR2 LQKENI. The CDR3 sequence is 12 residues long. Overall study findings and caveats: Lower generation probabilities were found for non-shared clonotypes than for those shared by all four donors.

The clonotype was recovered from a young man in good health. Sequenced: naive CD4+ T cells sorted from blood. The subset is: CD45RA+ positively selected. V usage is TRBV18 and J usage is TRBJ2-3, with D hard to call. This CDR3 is CASSPPPDTQYF. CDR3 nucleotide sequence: TGTGCCAGCTCACCGCCCCCAGATACGCAGTATTTT.